One sample yielded the 20 T cell receptor beta chains listed below, sequenced in a study of blood T cell repertoires in COVID-19. Measured with immunoSEQ multiplex PCR; TCRdb has only the in-frame clones, and not every one. This repertoire shows roughly 350,000 clones, 70% to 90% found once; its top ten account for approximately 4%. The sequencing sample was made of peripheral blood. The receptors come from a woman between 45 and 60 years old with active or convalescent COVID-19.

This chain uses TRBV24-1 with TRBJ1-4; D gene uncertain. V lost 5 bases, J lost 8 bases, and 11 bases lay in between. Germline V gives CDR1 KGHDR, CDR2 SFDVKD. The CDR3 loop spans 13 amino acids. The CDR3 is CATSAGKGEKLFF. DNA for the CDR3: TGTGCCACCAGTGCAGGTAAAGGAGAAAAACTGTTTTTT.

The chain links TRBV14 to TRBJ2-1; possibly TRBD2 for D (5 bases). The CDR3 is 15 residues long. CDR1 is SGHDN and CDR2 is FVKESK in the germline V gene. Trimming removed 1 base from V and 11 bases from J, with 18 bases in between. The CDR3 nucleotides read TGTGCCAGCAGCCAAGGGAGGATTACGGACTTTAAGCAGTTCTTC. Translating it yields CASSQGRITDFKQFF.

The V gene is TRBV27, the J gene TRBJ1-6, with no clear D. V was cut by 0 bases and J by 0 bases, with 9 bases left in between. In germline, CDR1 is MNHEY, CDR2 SMNVEV (reference sequence). This CDR3 has 17 residues. The CDR3 DNA reads TGTGCCAGCAGTTTATCGTGGGAGAGCTCCTATAATTCACCCCTCCACTTT. Its translation: CASSLSWESSYNSPLHF.

The chain joins TRBV7-6 to TRBJ1-5, with D possibly matching TRBD1 (5 bases). With 1 base removed from V and 1 base from J, the gap between germline ends came to 14 bases. CDR1 SGHVS and CDR2 FNYEAQ come from the germline V gene. The CDR3 has 17 residues. The CDR3 bases are TGTGCCAGCAGCTTAGGGTCAGGGTGGACGAGCAATCAGCCCCAGCATTTT. It is translated as CASSLGSGWTSNQPQHF.

The chain combines TRBV4-1 with TRBJ2-7; TRBD1 agrees at 10 bases. V lost 0 bases and J lost 7; bases outside the gene matches: 15. The CDR3 runs to 18 residues. Germline CDR1 reads MGHRA; CDR2 reads YSYEKL. The CDR3 loop is CASSQDLRTGGRSREQYF. The CDR3 coding sequence is TGCGCCAGCAGCCAAGATCTCCGGACAGGGGGTAGGTCGCGGGAGCAGTACTTC.

The chain uses TRBV12-3 or TRBV12-4 and TRBJ1-1, with D hard to call. V was clipped by 3 bases and J by 8 bases, with 7 bases between them. This CDR3 contains 11 residues. The CDR3 reads CASSLMGEAFF. The CDR3 coding sequence is TGTGCCAGCAGTTTGATGGGCGAAGCTTTCTTT.

The chain uses TRBV7-9 and TRBJ1-1; a possible D gene is TRBD1 (6 bases). Between the trimmed V and J ends, which lost 2 bases and 2 bases, there was a span of 15 bases. The CDR3 has 16 amino acids. CDR1 and CDR2 (germline): SEHNR, FQNEAQ (reference sequence). The CDR3 sequence is CASSLPNQGLNTEAFF. The CDR3 nucleotides read TGTGCCAGCAGCTTACCCAACCAGGGGTTAAACACTGAAGCTTTCTTT.

The J gene is TRBJ2-5, the V gene TRBV21-1; the DNA was not used to check the table's D call, TRBD1. TRBV21-1 is designated a pseudogene. This CDR3 comprises 19 residues. The CDR3 loop is CASSKDSRPGQGLQETQYF. In DNA, the CDR3 is TGTGCCAGCAGCAAAGACAGCCGTCCGGGACAGGGACTCCAAGAGACCCAGTACTTC.

The gene calls are TRBV10-3 and TRBJ1-1; 7 nucleotides line up with TRBD1. CDR3 length: 14 residues. V was pared by 2 bases and J by 4 bases, with 4 bases of the junction left unmatched. The V gene's germline CDR1 is ENHRY and CDR2 SYGVKD. CDR3 bases: TGTGCCATCAGTGAGGGACAGGACGGCACTGAAGCTTTCTTT. It codes for CAISEGQDGTEAFF.

The rearrangement links TRBV10-3 to TRBJ2-3; 9 bases agree with TRBD2. Trimming at V came to 4 bases and at J to 2 bases, leaving 7 bases not matched to a gene. The germline V gene has CDR1 ENHRY and CDR2 SYGVKD. The CDR3 spans 16 residues. The CDR3 here is CAISGALAGTTDTQYF. DNA of the CDR3: TGTGCCATCAGTGGCGCACTAGCGGGTACCACAGATACGCAGTATTTT.

The rearrangement uses TRBV20-1 and TRBJ1-2; D unresolved. V was trimmed by 3 bases and J by 8 bases, leaving 10 bases between them. This CDR3 is 11 amino acids long. CDR1 and CDR2 (germline): DFQATT, SNEGSKA (reference sequence). The DNA of the CDR3 is TGCAGTGCTAGGCACCCCGAGGGCTACACCTTC. This translates into CSARHPEGYTF.

This clone has only one observation. The rearrangement joins TRBV24-1 to TRBJ1-5; no reliable D call. The CDR3 covers 13 residues. Germline CDR1 is KGHDR and CDR2 is SFDVKD. Trimming removed 2 bases at V and 11 bases at J, with 12 bases between. CDR3 nucleotides: TGTGCCACCAGTGATTCAGATAACCTGGCCCAGCATTTT. Translated: CATSDSDNLAQHF.

This chain links TRBV12-5 with TRBJ2-1, with TRBD1 matching over 7 bases. The V segment lost 0 bases and the J segment 7 bases; nucleotides outside the gene matches: 6. The CDR3 runs 15 residues. Germline CDR1 and CDR2: LGHNT and FRNRAP. This CDR3 reads CASGLVRQGRNEQFF. The CDR3 DNA sequence: TGTGCTAGTGGTTTGGTACGACAGGGAAGAAATGAGCAGTTCTTC. Variable domain in full (rest from reference TRBV12-5 and TRBJ2-1): DARVTQTPRHKVTEMGQEVTMRCQPILGHNTVFWYRQTMMQGLELLAYFRNRAPLDDSGMPKDRFSAEMPDATLATLKIQPSEPRDSAVYFCASGLVRQGRNEQFFGPGTRLTVL.

The rearrangement links TRBV5-4 to TRBJ2-5, with D possibly matching TRBD2 (7 bases). The CDR3 loop spans 15 amino acids. V was clipped by 0 bases and J by 2 bases, with 11 bases between them. The germline gives CDR1 SGHNT, CDR2 YYREEE (reference sequence). The CDR3 nucleotides are TGTGCCAGCAGCTTGGGGGCGGGGGCACAAGAGACCCAGTACTTC. Its translation: CASSLGAGAQETQYF.

The gene calls are TRBV7-2 and TRBJ1-1; D is unresolved. V was trimmed by 1 base and J by 10 bases, leaving 13 bases between them. Germline assignment: CDR1 SGHTA and CDR2 FQGNSA. This CDR3 spans 13 amino acids. In DNA, the CDR3 is TGTGCCAGCAGCTTAGGAACGAGTCGGGGAGCTTTCTTT. It is translated as CASSLGTSRGAFF.

This chain joins TRBV7-3 and TRBJ1-1; D uncertain. The CDR3 is made up of 11 amino acids. Trimming took off 5 bases at V and 11 bases at J, with 12 bases between the two ends. CDR1 and CDR2 from the germline V gene are SGHTA and FQGTGA. CDR3 sequence: CASSAGEGAFF. CDR3 bases: TGTGCCAGCAGCGCCGGGGAGGGCGCTTTCTTT.

This chain links TRBV7-3 with TRBJ1-4; D possibly corresponds to TRBD1 (6 bases). Germline loops: CDR1 SGHTA, CDR2 FQGTGA. CDR3 length equals 16 residues. The V end was cut by 4 bases, the J end by 2 bases, with 14 bases between. Here the CDR3 reads CASSSDNRVTNEKLFF. The CDR3 nucleotides read TGTGCCAGCAGCTCAGACAACAGGGTTACTAATGAAAAACTGTTTTTT.

The chain couples TRBV27 to TRBJ2-7, with D possibly TRBD2 on 7 matching bases. This CDR3 region has 15 residues. The V end was cut by 5 bases, the J end by 6 bases, with 20 bases between. CDR1 and CDR2 (germline): MNHEY, SMNVEV (reference sequence). This CDR3 reads CASSGGGSIRGEQYF. The CDR3 nucleotides are TGTGCCAGCAGTGGGGGCGGGAGTATCAGGGGCGAGCAGTACTTC.

This clone showed up just a few times. The rearrangement links TRBV19 to TRBJ2-1; 9 positions match TRBD2. V lost 5 bases, J lost 1 base, and 6 bases stayed unmatched. Germline CDR1 reads LNHDA; CDR2 reads SQIVND (reference sequence). The CDR3 covers 16 residues. The CDR3 DNA sequence: TGTGCCAGTAGTCTCCTAGCGGGAAGGTCCTACAATGAGCAGTTCTTC. Translating it yields CASSLLAGRSYNEQFF.

The chain recombines TRBV12-3 or TRBV12-4 with TRBJ2-7; D is uncertain. This CDR3 is 13 amino acids long. The germline V and J ends were trimmed by 5 bases and 7 bases, with 15 bases remaining between them. CDR3 amino acids: CASSRVPRMEQYF. The CDR3 DNA follows: TGTGCCAGCAGTCGGGTCCCGAGGATGGAGCAGTACTTC.